The source of this TCR beta chain is a study of cytomegalovirus exposure and HLA in healthy donors. For the study at large: HLA-typed donors contributed some 87 million unique TCRs, which were held in an early data release. Study-level findings and limits: Researchers had no immune exposure information except CMV serostatus available. A later analysis linked a missense DCLRE1C variant to TCR beta V- and J-gene trimming.

The PCR used 60 Vbeta and 13 Jbeta primers. Here immunoSEQ multiplex PCR was the method, and the copy in TCRdb shows in-frame clones only, minus some. The data show about 100,000 clones, about 81% seen once. As for this clone: Its antigen is still unknown.

Trimming cost V 2 bases and J 4 bases, with 15 bases left between them. There are 15 residues in the CDR3. CDR1 and CDR2 from the germline V gene are SGHDT and YYEEEE. The chain employs TRBV5-6 and TRBJ1-2; possibly TRBD1 for D (6 bases). The TCR comes from a man aged 45-60 years in good health and CMV-seronegative. The specimen sequenced was PBMCs. As DNA, the CDR3 is TGTGCCAGCAGCTTTCGTGGGGGCGGATTCTATGGCTACACCTTC. Encoded protein: CASSFRGGGFYGYTF.